Described below is a single TCR beta chain sequence and its context. Antigen specificity is unknown. TCRdb re-called the 5' RACE reads with MiXCR, one entry per CDR3 protein. The table lists about 100,000 distinct CDR3 sequences, 4.4% of them singletons. Indicated time point: sample taken at primary tumor resection. A total of approximately 70 untreated early-stage non-small cell lung cancer patients served as donors. The data are from a study of spatial heterogeneity in lung cancer. Study background: There was a strong correlation between the counts of TCR transcripts measured in tumor regions and a T cell transcriptional module score that was calculated from matched bulk RNA-seq. Study-wide findings and caveats: In tumors, expanded intratumoral alpha and beta TCR counts tracked mutation counts.

The germline V gene encodes CDR1 MDHEN and CDR2 SYDVKM. The length of the CDR3 is 14 residues. V lost 6 bases, J lost 2 bases, and 6 bases stayed unmatched. The material was lung tumor tissue, obtained at surgery. This clonotype was sampled from a male donor with early-stage non-small cell lung cancer. V gene TRBV28 combines with J gene TRBJ2-7; 8 bases map to TRBD2. CDR3 sequence: CASSPDGRAYEQYF. DNA for the CDR3: TGTGCCAGCAGCCCTGACGGGAGGGCCTACGAGCAGTACTTC. Full variable domain (remainder filled in from reference TRBV28 and TRBJ2-7): DVKVTQSSRYLVKRTGEKVFLECVQDMDHENMFWYRQDPGLGLRLIYFSYDVKMKEKGDIPEGYSVSREKKERFSLILESASTNQTSMYLCASSPDGRAYEQYFGPGTRLTVT.